One and the same sample provided the 13 T cell receptor beta chains below, sequenced in a study of neurological immune-mediated disorders. TCRdb re-called the 5' RACE reads with MiXCR, one entry per CDR3 protein. The sample yields roughly 75,000 distinct CDR3 sequences, around 2.6% seen once. The specimen sequenced was PBMCs. These receptors all stem from a woman aged 25 to 45 with multiple sclerosis.

This clonotype was recorded many times. This rearrangement joins TRBV5-1 to TRBJ2-1; 8 bases map to TRBD1. There are 14 residues in the CDR3. CDR1 and CDR2 from the germline V gene are SGHRS and YFSETQ. The trim removed 2 bases at V and 7 bases at J, leaving 5 bases unmatched. CDR3: CASSLQGEINEQFF. In DNA, the CDR3 is TGCGCCAGCAGCTTACAGGGGGAGATAAATGAGCAGTTCTTC.

There are many counts of this clonotype. The chain has TRBV12-3 or TRBV12-4 and TRBJ2-7; the match to TRBD2 covers 8 bases. The J segment lost 3 bases and the V segment lost 3 bases, leaving 7 bases of the junction unmatched. The CDR3 runs 15 residues. The CDR3 loop is CASSFLSGSFYEQYF. The CDR3 nucleotides read TGTGCCAGCAGTTTTCTGAGCGGGAGCTTCTACGAGCAGTACTTC.

At least ten counts were recorded for this clonotype. The chain combines TRBV12-3 or TRBV12-4 with TRBJ2-7; D could derive from TRBD1 or TRBD2 (6 bases each). CDR3 length: 17 amino acids. The V end was cut by 3 bases, the J end by 0 bases, with 18 bases between. This CDR3 is CASSFGVGGATSYEQYF. DNA for the CDR3: TGTGCCAGCAGTTTCGGGGTCGGGGGCGCAACCTCCTACGAGCAGTACTTC.

This clonotype was observed many times. J is TRBJ2-2 and V is TRBV12-3 or TRBV12-4; TRBD2 might be the D (6 bases). Deletions cut 3 bases from V and 7 bases from J, with 18 bases between. This CDR3 is built from 16 residues. The CDR3 DNA reads as TGTGCCAGCAGTTTCGGAGCACTAGGAGGGTACGGGGAGCTGTTTTTT. Its protein is CASSFGALGGYGELFF.

This clonotype was detected ten times or more. V usage is TRBV5-5 and J usage is TRBJ1-2, with 9 bases aligning to TRBD1. V shed 7 bases, J shed 4 bases, and the junction held 11 bases outside the gene matches. From germline, CDR1 is SGHKS and CDR2 YYEKEE (reference sequence). The CDR3 consists of 15 residues. The CDR3, as DNA: TGTGCCAGCGGGGTAACCCGGACAGGGGCCTATGGCTACACCTTC. Protein sequence: CASGVTRTGAYGYTF.

This clonotype was counted many times. The rearrangement links TRBV3-1 to TRBJ2-1; D might be TRBD1 (5 bases). The germline V gene encodes CDR1 LGHDT and CDR2 YNNKEL (reference sequence). The V and J ends lost 2 bases and 15 bases respectively, with 11 bases between them. CDR3 length: 11 residues. For the CDR3, the DNA is TGTGCCAGCAGCCAATTAGGGGTTGTGTTCTTC. Encoded protein: CASSQLGVVFF.

This clonotype was seen repeatedly, ten times or more. V is TRBV28 and J is TRBJ1-2, with unresolved D. V lost 5 bases and J lost 8, with 9 bases in between. The CDR3 contains 11 residues. Germline CDR1 MDHEN, CDR2 SYDVKM. CDR3 sequence reads: CASSLDTGYTF. In nucleotides, the CDR3 is TGTGCCAGCAGTCTTGACACCGGCTACACCTTC.

At least ten counts were recorded for this clonotype. The rearrangement links TRBV7-6 to TRBJ2-7; 10 bases fit TRBD2. Per the germline V gene, CDR1 is SGHVS and CDR2 is FNYEAQ. The CDR3 consists of 14 residues. The ends lost 3 bases at V and 5 bases at J; junction bases unmatched: 4. For the CDR3, the DNA is TGTGCCAGCAGCTTTAGGCTAGCGGGAGACGAGCAGTACTTC. This codes for CASSFRLAGDEQYF.

This clonotype appeared many times. The gene calls are TRBV27 and TRBJ2-5; D is uncertain. Germline CDR1 reads MNHEY; CDR2 reads SMNVEV (reference sequence). The CDR3 runs 13 residues. Trimming stripped 5 bases from V and 7 bases from J, with 14 bases between. Written as DNA, the CDR3 is TGTGCCAGCAGTGCGACGCCCGCGGTGACCCAGTACTTC. It specifies CASSATPAVTQYF.

This clonotype was counted at least ten times. The chain has TRBV27 and TRBJ1-1; D call uncertain. Trimming shortened V by 6 bases and J by 4 bases, and 18 bases separated the two germline ends. This CDR3 contains 15 residues. From germline, CDR1 is MNHEY and CDR2 SMNVEV (reference sequence). The CDR3 loop reads CASRTFDGIGTEAFF. The CDR3 DNA reads as TGTGCCAGCAGGACCTTCGACGGGATCGGCACTGAAGCTTTCTTT.

There are many counts of this clonotype. The chain links TRBV7-9 to TRBJ2-7; 7 bases map to TRBD1. With V trimmed by 5 bases and J by 2 bases, 6 bases remained unmatched. The CDR3 length is 14 residues. In germline, CDR1 is SEHNR, CDR2 FQNEAQ (reference sequence). The CDR3 reads CASSHRQGPYEQYF. CDR3 coding DNA: TGTGCCAGCAGCCATAGACAGGGACCCTACGAGCAGTACTTC.

This clonotype was seen ten or more times. The chain carries TRBV27 and TRBJ2-5; unclear D gene. This CDR3 is 13 amino acids long. The germline gives CDR1 MNHEY, CDR2 SMNVEV (reference sequence). V shed 3 bases and J shed 7 bases, with 12 bases lying between them. The CDR3 coding sequence is TGTGCCAGCAGTTTCCAACTGAAAGGGACCCAGTACTTC. Translated: CASSFQLKGTQYF.

This clonotype was seen a handful of times. Being one base from a much bigger clone, this may be a read error. The chain has TRBV20-1 and TRBJ2-7, with 8 bases aligning to TRBD1. Germline-derived CDR1 and CDR2 are DFQATT and SNEGSKA (reference sequence). Trimming removed 2 bases from V and 7 bases from J; junction bases left unmatched: 13. The CDR3 has 15 residues. The DNA of the CDR3 is TGCAGTGCTAGATCTCCTGGACAGGGTAGGCAAGAGCAGTACTTC. This translates into CSARSPGQGRQEQYF.